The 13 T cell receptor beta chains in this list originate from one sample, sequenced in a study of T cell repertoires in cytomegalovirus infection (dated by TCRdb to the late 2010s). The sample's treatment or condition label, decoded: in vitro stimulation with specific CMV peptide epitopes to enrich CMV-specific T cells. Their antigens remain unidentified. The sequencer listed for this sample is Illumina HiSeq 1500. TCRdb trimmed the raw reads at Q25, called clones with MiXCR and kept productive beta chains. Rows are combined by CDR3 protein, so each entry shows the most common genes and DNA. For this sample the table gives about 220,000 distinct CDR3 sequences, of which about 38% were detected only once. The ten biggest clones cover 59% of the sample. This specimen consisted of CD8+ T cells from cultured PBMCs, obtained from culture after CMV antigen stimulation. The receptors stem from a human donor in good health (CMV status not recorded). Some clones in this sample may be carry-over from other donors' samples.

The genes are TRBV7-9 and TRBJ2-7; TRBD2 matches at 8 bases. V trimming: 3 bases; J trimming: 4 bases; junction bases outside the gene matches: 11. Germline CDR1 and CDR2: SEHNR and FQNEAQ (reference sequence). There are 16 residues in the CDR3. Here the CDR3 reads CASSFPGRGATYEQYF. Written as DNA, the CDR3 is TGTGCCAGCAGCTTCCCCGGGCGGGGGGCAACTTACGAGCAGTACTTC.

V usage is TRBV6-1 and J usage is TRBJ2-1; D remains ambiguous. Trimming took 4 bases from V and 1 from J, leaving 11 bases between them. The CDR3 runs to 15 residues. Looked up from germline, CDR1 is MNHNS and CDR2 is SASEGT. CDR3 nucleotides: TGTGCCAGCAGTGTGGCGGAGAGGTCCTACAATGAGCAGTTCTTC. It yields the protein CASSVAERSYNEQFF.

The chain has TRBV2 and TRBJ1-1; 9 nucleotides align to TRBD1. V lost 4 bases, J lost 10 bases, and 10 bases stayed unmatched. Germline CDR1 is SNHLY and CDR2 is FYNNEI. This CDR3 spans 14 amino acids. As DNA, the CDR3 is TGTGCCAGCAGTGTCCCCGGGACAGGGAAAGGAGCTTTCTTT. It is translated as CASSVPGTGKGAFF.

DNA for the CDR3: TGTGCCAGCAGGGGTAGCGGGGGTTACACCTCCTACGAGCAGTACTTC. Amino acids: CASRGSGGYTSYEQYF. The gene calls are TRBV11-2 and TRBJ2-7, with 9 positions matching TRBD2. The CDR3 totals 16 residues. The germline V gene encodes CDR1 SGHAT and CDR2 FQNNGV. V was pared by 6 bases and J by 0 bases, with 9 bases of the junction left unmatched.

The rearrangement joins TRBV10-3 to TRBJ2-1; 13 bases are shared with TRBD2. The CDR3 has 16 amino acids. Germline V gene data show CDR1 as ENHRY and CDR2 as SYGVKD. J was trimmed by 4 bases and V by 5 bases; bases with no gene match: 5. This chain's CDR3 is CAISPTSGGRYNEQFF. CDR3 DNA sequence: TGTGCCATCAGTCCGACTAGCGGGGGGAGGTACAATGAGCAGTTCTTC.

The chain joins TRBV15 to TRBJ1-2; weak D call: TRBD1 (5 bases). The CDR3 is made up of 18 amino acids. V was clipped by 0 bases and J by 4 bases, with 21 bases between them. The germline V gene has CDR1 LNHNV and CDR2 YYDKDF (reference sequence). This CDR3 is CATSRDRRISGLPYGYTF. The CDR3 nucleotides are TGTGCCACCAGCAGAGATAGGCGAATTTCAGGGCTCCCCTATGGCTACACCTTC. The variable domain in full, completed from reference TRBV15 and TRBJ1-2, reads DAMVIQNPRYQVTQFGKPVTLSCSQTLNHNVMYWYQQKSSQAPKLLFHYYDKDFNNEADTPDNFQSRRPNTSFCFLDIRSPGLGDTAMYLCATSRDRRISGLPYGYTFGSGTRLTVV.

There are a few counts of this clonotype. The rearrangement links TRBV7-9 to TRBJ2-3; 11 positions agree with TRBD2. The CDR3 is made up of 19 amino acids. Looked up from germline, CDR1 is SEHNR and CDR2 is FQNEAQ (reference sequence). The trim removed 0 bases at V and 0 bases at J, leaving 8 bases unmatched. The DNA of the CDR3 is TGTGCCAGCAGCTTAGCCCACTTCAGACTAGCGGGGAGCACAGATACGCAGTATTTT. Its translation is CASSLAHFRLAGSTDTQYF.

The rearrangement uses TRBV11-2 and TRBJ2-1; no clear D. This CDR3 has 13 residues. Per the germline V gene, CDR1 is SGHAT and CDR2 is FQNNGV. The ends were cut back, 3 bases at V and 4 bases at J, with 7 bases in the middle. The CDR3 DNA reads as TGTGCCAGCAGCTTGAACCCTTACAATGAGCAGTTCTTC. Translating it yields CASSLNPYNEQFF. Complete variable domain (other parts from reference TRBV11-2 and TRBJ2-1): EAGVAQSPRYKIIEKRQSVAFWCNPISGHATLYWYQQILGQGPKLLIQFQNNGVVDDSQLPKDRFSAERLKGVDSTLKIQPAKLEDSAVYLCASSLNPYNEQFFGPGTRLTVL.

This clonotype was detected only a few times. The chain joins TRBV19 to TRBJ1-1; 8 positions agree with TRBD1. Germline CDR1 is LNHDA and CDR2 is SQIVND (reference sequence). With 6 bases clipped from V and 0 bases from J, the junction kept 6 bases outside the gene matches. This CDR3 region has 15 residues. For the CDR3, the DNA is TGTGCCAGTAGACCAAGGACAGGGATGAACACTGAAGCTTTCTTT. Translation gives CASRPRTGMNTEAFF. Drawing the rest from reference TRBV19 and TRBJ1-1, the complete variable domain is DGGITQSPKYLFRKEGQNVTLSCEQNLNHDAMYWYRQDPGQGLRLIYYSQIVNDFQKGDIAEGYSVSREKKESFPLTVTSAQKNPTAFYLCASRPRTGMNTEAFFGQGTRLTVV.

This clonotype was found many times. The CDR3 loop reads CASSLRTDSGNTIYF. The CDR3 DNA reads TGTGCCAGCAGCCTACGGACAGACTCTGGAAACACCATATATTTT. The rearrangement joins TRBV9 to TRBJ1-3, with D possibly matching TRBD1 (6 bases). V was pared by 4 bases and J by 0 bases, with 11 bases between. The germline gives CDR1 SGDLS, CDR2 YYNGEE. The CDR3 sequence is 15 residues long.

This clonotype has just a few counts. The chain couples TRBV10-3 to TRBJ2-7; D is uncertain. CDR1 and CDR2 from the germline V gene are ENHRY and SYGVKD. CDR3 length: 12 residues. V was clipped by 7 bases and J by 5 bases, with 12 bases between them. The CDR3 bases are TGTGCCATCAATTCCCCTCCGGACGAGCAGTACTTC. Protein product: CAINSPPDEQYF.

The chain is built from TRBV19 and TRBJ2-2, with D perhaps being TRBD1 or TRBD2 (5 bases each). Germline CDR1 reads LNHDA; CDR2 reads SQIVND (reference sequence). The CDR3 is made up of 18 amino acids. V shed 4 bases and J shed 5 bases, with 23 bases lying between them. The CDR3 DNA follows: TGTGCCAGTAGTAGAGGGCAGGGAAGAGAACTCGGGACCGGGGAGCTGTTTTTT. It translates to CASSRGQGRELGTGELFF.

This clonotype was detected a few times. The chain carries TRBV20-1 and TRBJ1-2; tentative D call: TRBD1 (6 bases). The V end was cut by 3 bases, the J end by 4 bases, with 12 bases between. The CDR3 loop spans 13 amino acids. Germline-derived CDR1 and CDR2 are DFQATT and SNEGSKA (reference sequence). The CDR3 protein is CSARPGEAYGYTF. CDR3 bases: TGCAGTGCTAGGCCAGGGGAGGCCTATGGCTACACCTTC.